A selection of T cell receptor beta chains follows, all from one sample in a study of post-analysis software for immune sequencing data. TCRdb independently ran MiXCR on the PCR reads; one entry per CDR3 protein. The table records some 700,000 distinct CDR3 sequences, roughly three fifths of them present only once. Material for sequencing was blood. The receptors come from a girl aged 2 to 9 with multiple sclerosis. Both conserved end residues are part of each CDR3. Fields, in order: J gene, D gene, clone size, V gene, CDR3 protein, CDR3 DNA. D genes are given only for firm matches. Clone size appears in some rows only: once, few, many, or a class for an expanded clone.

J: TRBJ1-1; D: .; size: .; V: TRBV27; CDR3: CATSGSPGRVAFF; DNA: TGTGCCACCTCCGGGTCGCCGGGTCGAGTAGCTTTCTTT
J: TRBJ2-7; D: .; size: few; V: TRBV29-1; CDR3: CSVEETGEGCEQYF; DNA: TGCAGCGTTGAGGAGACAGGGGAGGGGTGCGAGCAGTACTTC
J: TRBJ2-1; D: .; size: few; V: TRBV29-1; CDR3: CSVAGQPDSDEQFF; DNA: TGCAGCGTAGCCGGACAGCCAGACTCAGATGAGCAGTTCTTC
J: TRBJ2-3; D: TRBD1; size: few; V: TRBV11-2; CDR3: CASSLRQGARDTQYF; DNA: TGTGCCAGCAGCTTACGGCAGGGGGCCCGAGATACGCAGTATTTT
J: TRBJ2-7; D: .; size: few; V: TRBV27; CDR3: CASSLSQLSYEQYF; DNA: TGTGCCAGCAGCTTAAGTCAATTGTCCTACGAGCAGTACTTC
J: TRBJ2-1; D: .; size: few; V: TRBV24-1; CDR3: CATSDLGASVEQFF; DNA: TGTGCCACCAGTGATCTGGGGGCTTCCGTAGAGCAGTTCTTC
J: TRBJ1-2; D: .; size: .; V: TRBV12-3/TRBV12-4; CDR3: CASSLWNRDDGYTF; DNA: TGTGCCAGCAGTTTATGGAACAGGGACGATGGCTACACCTTC
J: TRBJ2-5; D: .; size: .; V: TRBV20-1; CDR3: CSAREGVTETQYF; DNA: TGCAGTGCTAGGGAGGGGGTGACAGAGACCCAGTACTTC
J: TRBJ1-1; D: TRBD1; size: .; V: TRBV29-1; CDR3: CSVETGVGSTEAFF; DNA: TGCAGCGTGGAGACAGGGGTAGGGAGCACTGAAGCTTTCTTT
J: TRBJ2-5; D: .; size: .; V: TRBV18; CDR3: CASSPRGGREEETQYF; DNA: TGTGCCAGCTCACCACGAGGGGGGCGCGAAGAAGAGACCCAGTACTTC
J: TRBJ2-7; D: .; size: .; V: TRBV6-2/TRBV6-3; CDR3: CASSYVGRDEQYF; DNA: TGTGCCAGCAGTTACGTGGGGCGAGACGAGCAGTACTTC
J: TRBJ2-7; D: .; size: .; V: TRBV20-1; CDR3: CSARRRGNYEQYF; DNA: TGCAGTGCTAGGAGGCGGGGAAACTACGAGCAGTACTTC
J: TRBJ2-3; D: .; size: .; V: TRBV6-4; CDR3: CASSRQFADTQYF; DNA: TGTGCCAGCAGTAGACAGTTCGCAGATACGCAGTATTTT
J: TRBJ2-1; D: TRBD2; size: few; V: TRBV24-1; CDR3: CATSEGLEGNEQFF; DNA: TGTGCCACCAGTGAAGGACTAGAGGGCAATGAGCAGTTCTTC
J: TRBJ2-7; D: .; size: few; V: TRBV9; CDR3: CASSTDPRDYEQYF; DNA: TGTGCCAGCAGCACAGACCCCCGGGACTACGAGCAGTACTTC
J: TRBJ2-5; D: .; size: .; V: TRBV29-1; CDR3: CSVDGRIQGRAETQYF; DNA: TGCAGCGTTGATGGACGAATTCAGGGTCGCGCTGAGACCCAGTACTTC
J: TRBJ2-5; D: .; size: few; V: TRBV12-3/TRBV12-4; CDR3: CASSLFRNETQYF; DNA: TGTGCCAGCAGTTTGTTTAGGAACGAGACCCAGTACTTC
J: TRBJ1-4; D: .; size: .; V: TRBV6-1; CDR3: CASRWGAPTADRGEKLFF; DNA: TGTGCCAGCAGATGGGGTGCACCGACGGCGGACCGTGGTGAAAAACTGTTTTTT
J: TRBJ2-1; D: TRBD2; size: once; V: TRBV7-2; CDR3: CASRRTSGLEETQFF; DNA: TGTGCCAGCAGGCGGACTAGCGGTCTTGAGGAGACCCAGTTCTTC
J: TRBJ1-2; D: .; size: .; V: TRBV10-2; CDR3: CASSKDFWPLSRGYTF; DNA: TGCGCCAGCAGTAAGGACTTCTGGCCGCTTTCAAGGGGCTACACCTTC
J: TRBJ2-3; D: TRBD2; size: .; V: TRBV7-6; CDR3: CASSLGGLAGDLMYF; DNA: TGTGCCAGCAGCTTAGGGGGACTAGCGGGGGATCTGATGTATTTT
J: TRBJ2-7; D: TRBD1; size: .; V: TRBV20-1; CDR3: CSARPATGGYEQYF; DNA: TGCAGTGCTAGACCGGCGACAGGGGGCTACGAGCAGTACTTC
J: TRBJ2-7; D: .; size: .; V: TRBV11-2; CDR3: CASIDPLFYEQYF; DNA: TGTGCCAGCATCGACCCTCTTTTCTACGAGCAGTACTTC
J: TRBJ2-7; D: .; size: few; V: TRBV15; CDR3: CATSSAGPAYEQYF; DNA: TGTGCCACCAGCAGCGCGGGACCTGCCTACGAGCAGTACTTC
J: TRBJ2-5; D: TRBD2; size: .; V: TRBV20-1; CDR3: CSARETVLAGAKETQYF; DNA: TGCAGTGCTAGAGAAACGGTCTTAGCGGGGGCCAAAGAGACCCAGTACTTC
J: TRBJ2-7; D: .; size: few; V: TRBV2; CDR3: CASSDRQTIPLEQYF; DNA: TGTGCCAGCAGTGATAGACAGACTATACCTCTGGAGCAGTACTTC